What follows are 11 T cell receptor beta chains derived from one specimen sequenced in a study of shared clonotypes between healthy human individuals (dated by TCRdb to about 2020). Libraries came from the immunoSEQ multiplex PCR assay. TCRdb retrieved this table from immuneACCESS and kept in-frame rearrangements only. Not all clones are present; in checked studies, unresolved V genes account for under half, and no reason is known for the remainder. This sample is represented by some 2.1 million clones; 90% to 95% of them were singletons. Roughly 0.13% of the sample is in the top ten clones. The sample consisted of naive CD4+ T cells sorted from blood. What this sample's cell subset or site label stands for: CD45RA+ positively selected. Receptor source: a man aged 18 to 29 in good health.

The CDR3 region has the DNA TGTGCCAGCAGTTACGAGGACGGAGCCTACGAGCAGTACTTC. This codes for CASSYEDGAYEQYF. The V call is TRBV6-6, the J call TRBJ2-7; D not certain. The germline V gene encodes CDR1 MNHNY and CDR2 SVGAGI (reference sequence). Trimming took off 2 bases at V and 2 bases at J, with 10 bases between the two ends. The CDR3 length is 14 residues.

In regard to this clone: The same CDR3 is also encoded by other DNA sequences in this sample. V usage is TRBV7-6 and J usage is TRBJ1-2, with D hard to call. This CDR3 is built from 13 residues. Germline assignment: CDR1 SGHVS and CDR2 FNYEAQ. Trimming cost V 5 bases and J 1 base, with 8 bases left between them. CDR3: CASSPDINYGYTF. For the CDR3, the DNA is TGTGCCAGCAGCCCCGATATTAACTATGGCTACACCTTC.

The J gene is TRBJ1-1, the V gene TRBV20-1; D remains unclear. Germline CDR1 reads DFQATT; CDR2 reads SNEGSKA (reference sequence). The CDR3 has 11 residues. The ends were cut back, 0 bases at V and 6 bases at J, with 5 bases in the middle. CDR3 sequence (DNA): TGCAGTGCTAGAGATAAAGCTGAAGCTTTCTTT. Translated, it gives CSARDKAEAFF.

The CDR3 DNA reads TGCGCCAGCGGGGGGACAGGCCTAACTGAAGCTTTCTTT. It translates to CASGGTGLTEAFF. The V call is TRBV10-2, the J call TRBJ1-1, with TRBD1 matching 8 bases. The CDR3 loop spans 13 amino acids. CDR1 WSHSY and CDR2 SAAADI come from the germline V gene. V shed 8 bases and J 5 bases; nucleotides not matched to a gene: 7.

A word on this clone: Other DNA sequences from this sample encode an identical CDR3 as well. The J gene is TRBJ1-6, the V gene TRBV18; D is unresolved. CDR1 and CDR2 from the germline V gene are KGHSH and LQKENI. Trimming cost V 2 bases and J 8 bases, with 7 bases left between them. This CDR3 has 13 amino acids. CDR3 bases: TGTGCCAGCTCACCAGGTTTAGATTCACCCCTCCACTTT. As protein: CASSPGLDSPLHF.

The CDR3 is CAWSVKGNEQYF. CDR3 nucleotide sequence: TGTGCCTGGAGTGTAAAAGGGAACGAGCAGTACTTC. The V gene is TRBV30, the J gene TRBJ2-7, with D unclear. The length of the CDR3 is 12 residues. Germline V gene lookup returns CDR1 GTSNPN and CDR2 SVGIG (reference sequence). Trimming shortened V by 0 bases and J by 5 bases, and 8 bases separated the two germline ends.

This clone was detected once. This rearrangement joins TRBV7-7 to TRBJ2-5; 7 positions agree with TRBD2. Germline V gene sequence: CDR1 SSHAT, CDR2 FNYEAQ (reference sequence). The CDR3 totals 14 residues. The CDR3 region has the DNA TGTGCTAGCTCGACCGGGGGAGCGGGGGAGACCCAGTACTTC. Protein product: CASSTGGAGETQYF.

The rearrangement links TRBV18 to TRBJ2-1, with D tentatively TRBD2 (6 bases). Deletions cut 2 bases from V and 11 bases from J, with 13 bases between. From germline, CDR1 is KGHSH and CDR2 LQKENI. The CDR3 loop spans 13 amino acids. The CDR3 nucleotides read TGTGCCAGCTCACCATCGTACGGACTAAAGCAGTTCTTC. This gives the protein CASSPSYGLKQFF.

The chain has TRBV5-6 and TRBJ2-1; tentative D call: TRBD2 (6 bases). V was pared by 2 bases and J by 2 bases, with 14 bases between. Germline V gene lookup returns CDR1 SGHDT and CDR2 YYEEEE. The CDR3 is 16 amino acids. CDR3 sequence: CASSFWRGLPYNEQFF. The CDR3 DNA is TGTGCCAGCAGCTTTTGGAGGGGTCTACCCTACAATGAGCAGTTCTTC.

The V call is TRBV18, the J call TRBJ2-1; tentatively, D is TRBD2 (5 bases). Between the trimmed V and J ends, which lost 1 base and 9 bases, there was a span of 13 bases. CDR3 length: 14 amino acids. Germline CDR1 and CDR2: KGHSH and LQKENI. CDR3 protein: CASSPLSEGVEQFF. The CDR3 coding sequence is TGTGCCAGCTCACCACTCTCAGAGGGAGTTGAGCAGTTCTTC. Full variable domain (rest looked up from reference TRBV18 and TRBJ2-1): NAGVMQNPRHLVRRRGQEARLRCSPMKGHSHVYWYRQLPEEGLKFMVYLQKENIIDESGMPKERFSAEFPKEGPSILRIQQVVRGDSAAYFCASSPLSEGVEQFFGPGTRLTVL.

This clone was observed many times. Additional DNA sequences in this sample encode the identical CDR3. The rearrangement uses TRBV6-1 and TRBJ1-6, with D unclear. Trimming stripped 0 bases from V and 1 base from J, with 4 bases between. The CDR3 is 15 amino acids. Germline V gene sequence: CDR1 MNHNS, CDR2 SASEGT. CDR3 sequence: CASSEARSYNSPLHF. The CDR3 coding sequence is TGTGCCAGCAGTGAAGCGAGATCCTATAATTCACCCCTCCACTTT.